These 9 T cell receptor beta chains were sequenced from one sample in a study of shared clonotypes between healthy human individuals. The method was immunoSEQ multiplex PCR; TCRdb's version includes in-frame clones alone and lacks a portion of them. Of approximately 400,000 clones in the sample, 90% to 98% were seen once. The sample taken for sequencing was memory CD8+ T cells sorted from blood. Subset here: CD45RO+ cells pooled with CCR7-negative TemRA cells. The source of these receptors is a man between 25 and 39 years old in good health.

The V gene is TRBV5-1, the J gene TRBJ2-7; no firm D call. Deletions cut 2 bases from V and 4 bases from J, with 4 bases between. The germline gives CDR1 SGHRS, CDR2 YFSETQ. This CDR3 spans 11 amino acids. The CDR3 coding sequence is TGCGCCAGCAGCTTTGGTTACGAGCAGTACTTC. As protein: CASSFGYEQYF.

The CDR3 is CASSGLIDRGTDTQYF. The CDR3 DNA reads TGTGCCAGCAGCGGTCTGATCGACCGGGGCACAGATACGCAGTATTTT. The chain carries TRBV7-9 and TRBJ2-3; D remains ambiguous. This CDR3 region has 16 residues. CDR1 SEHNR and CDR2 FQNEAQ come from the germline V gene (reference sequence). The ends were cut back, 5 bases at V and 1 base at J, with 16 bases in the middle.

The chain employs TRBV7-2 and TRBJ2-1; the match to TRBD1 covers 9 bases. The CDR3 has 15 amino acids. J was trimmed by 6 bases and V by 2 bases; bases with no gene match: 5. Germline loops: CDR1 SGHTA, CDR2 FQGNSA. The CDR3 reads CASSLSGTGTNEQFF. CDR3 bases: TGTGCCAGCAGCTTATCCGGGACAGGGACCAATGAGCAGTTCTTC.

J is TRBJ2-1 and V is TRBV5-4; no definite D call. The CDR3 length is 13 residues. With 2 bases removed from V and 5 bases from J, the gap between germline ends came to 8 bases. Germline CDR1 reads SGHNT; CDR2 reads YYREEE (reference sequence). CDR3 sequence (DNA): TGTGCCAGCAGCTTACTGACCGACAATGAGCAGTTCTTC. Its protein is CASSLLTDNEQFF. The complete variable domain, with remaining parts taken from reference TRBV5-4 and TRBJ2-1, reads ETGVTQSPTHLIKTRGQQVTLRCSSQSGHNTVSWYQQALGQGPQFIFQYYREEENGRGNFPPRFSGLQFPNYSSELNVNALELDDSALYLCASSLLTDNEQFFGPGTRLTVL.

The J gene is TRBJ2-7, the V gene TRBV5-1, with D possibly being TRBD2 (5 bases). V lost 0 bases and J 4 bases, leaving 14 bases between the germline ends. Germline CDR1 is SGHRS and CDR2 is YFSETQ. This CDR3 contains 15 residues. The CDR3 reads CASSLGGVVEYEQYF. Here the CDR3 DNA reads TGCGCCAGCAGCTTGGGGGGAGTTGTGGAGTACGAGCAGTACTTC.

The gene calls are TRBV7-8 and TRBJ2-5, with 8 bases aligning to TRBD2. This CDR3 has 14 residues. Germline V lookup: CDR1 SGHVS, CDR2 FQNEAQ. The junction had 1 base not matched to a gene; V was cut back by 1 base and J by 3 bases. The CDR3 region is CASSLGTSKETQYF. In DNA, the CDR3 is TGTGCCAGCAGCTTAGGGACTAGCAAAGAGACCCAGTACTTC.

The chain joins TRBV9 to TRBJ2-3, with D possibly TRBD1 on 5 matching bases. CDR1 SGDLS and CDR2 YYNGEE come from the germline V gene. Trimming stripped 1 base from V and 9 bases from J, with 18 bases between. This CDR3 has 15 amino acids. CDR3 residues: CASSVRGQTSTTQYF. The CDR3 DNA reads TGTGCCAGCAGCGTAAGGGGCCAGACATCCACGACGCAGTATTTT. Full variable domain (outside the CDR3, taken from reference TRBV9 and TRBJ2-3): DSGVTQTPKHLITATGQRVTLRCSPRSGDLSVYWYQQSLDQGLQFLIQYYNGEERAKGNILERFSAQQFPDLHSELNLSSLELGDSALYFCASSVRGQTSTTQYFGPGTRLTVL.

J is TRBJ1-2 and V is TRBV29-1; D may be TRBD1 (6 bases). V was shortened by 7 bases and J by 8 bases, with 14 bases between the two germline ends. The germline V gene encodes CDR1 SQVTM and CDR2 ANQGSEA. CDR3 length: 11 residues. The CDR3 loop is CSARGGQGYTF. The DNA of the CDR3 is TGCAGCGCAAGAGGGGGGCAGGGCTACACCTTC.

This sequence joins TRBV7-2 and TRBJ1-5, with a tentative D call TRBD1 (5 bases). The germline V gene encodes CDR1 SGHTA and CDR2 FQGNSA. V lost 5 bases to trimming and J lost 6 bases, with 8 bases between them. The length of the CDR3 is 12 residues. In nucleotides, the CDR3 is TGTGCCAGCAGCGTCGGGGGTCAGCCCCAGCATTTT. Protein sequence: CASSVGGQPQHF.